Below, 10 T cell receptor beta chains from the same sample are listed, as sequenced in a study of blood T cells in healthy people across ages. A sample-barcoded 5' primer and a J-beta primer mix were used in a second PCR of roughly 7 to 11 cycles. From the 5' RACE reads, TCRdb called clonotypes with MiXCR, one entry per CDR3 protein. Of hundreds of thousands of distinct CDR3 sequences listed, approximately 50% were seen once; the top ten hold 25% to 35%. Sequencing input: blood. The receptors were gathered from a woman aged 55 to 70 in good health.

As concerns this clonotype: At one boundary the junction diverges from the germline segment, which might be a read error. The gene calls are TRBV7-9 and TRBJ2-5; TRBD2 might be the D (5 bases). This CDR3 comprises 13 residues. Germline CDR1 and CDR2: SEHNR and FQNEAQ (reference sequence). The CDR3 nucleotides are TGTACCAGCAGCCCACGGGGCCAAGAGACCCAGTACTTC. Residues: CTSSPRGQETQYF.

The chain employs TRBV20-1 and TRBJ2-4; D possibly matches TRBD1 or TRBD2 (5 bases each). Germline lookup yields CDR1 DFQATT and CDR2 SNEGSKA (reference sequence). This CDR3 comprises 11 residues. V was cut by 6 bases and J by 6 bases, with 9 bases left in between. The chain's CDR3 is CSAGEPNIQYF. CDR3 sequence (DNA): TGCAGTGCGGGGGAGCCAAACATTCAGTACTTC.

This clonotype was counted many times. V gene TRBV3-1 combines with J gene TRBJ1-1; D not resolved. V lost 3 bases to trimming and J lost 1 base, with 6 bases between them. Germline loops: CDR1 LGHDT, CDR2 YNNKEL (reference sequence). The CDR3 runs to 13 residues. The CDR3 nucleotides are TGTGCCAGCAGCCAGCTTAAGAACACTGAAGCTTTCTTT. This sequence encodes CASSQLKNTEAFF. The variable domain in full, completed from reference TRBV3-1 and TRBJ1-1, reads DTAVSQTPKYLVTQMGNDKSIKCEQNLGHDTMYWYKQDSKKFLKIMFSYNNKELIINETVPNRFSPKSPDKAHLNLHINSLELGDSAVYFCASSQLKNTEAFFGQGTRLTVV.

The J gene is TRBJ1-1, the V gene TRBV6-2 or TRBV6-3, with D tentatively TRBD1 (5 bases). V dropped 10 bases and J dropped 0 bases, with 12 bases sitting between them. CDR1 MNHEY and CDR2 SVGEGT come from the germline V gene. This CDR3 has 13 residues. CDR3 in amino acids: CATRRGVNTEAFF. For the CDR3, the DNA is TGTGCCACTAGAAGAGGGGTGAACACTGAAGCTTTCTTT.

The chain employs TRBV28 and TRBJ1-6, with D unclear. This CDR3 spans 13 amino acids. Germline V gene data show CDR1 as MDHEN and CDR2 as SYDVKM. V was cut by 5 bases and J by 9 bases, with 11 bases left in between. CDR3: CASSRRVASPLHF. The CDR3 DNA reads as TGTGCCAGCAGTCGAAGGGTGGCTTCACCCCTCCACTTT.

This clonotype was found a few times. The CDR3 is CASSLAGIQITEAFF. Here the CDR3 DNA reads TGCGCCAGCAGCTTGGCAGGGATCCAAATCACTGAAGCTTTCTTT. This rearrangement joins TRBV5-1 to TRBJ1-1, with a tentative D call TRBD1 (5 bases). Looked up from germline, CDR1 is SGHRS and CDR2 is YFSETQ. CDR3 length equals 15 residues. Trimming stripped 0 bases from V and 4 bases from J, with 13 bases between.

This clonotype turned up a few times. The chain is built from TRBV29-1 and TRBJ2-3; D remains unclear. V was shortened by 7 bases and J by 1 base, with 12 bases between the two germline ends. The germline CDR1 and CDR2 sequences are SQVTM and ANQGSEA. This CDR3 has 13 amino acids. CDR3 region: CSAGIGGTDTQYF. In nucleotides, the CDR3 is TGCAGCGCCGGTATTGGGGGCACAGATACGCAGTATTTT.

The chain couples TRBV7-8 to TRBJ2-5; possible D gene TRBD1, 5 bases. CDR3 size: 17 residues. Germline V gene data show CDR1 as SGHVS and CDR2 as FQNEAQ. Between the trimmed V and J ends, which lost 5 bases and 11 bases, there was a span of 30 bases. The CDR3 loop reads CASSRGTGDLRQHEQYF. The CDR3 DNA is TGTGCCAGCAGCCGCGGAACAGGCGATCTCCGGCAACATGAGCAGTACTTC.

The chain joins TRBV20-1 to TRBJ1-2, with 8 bases identical to TRBD1. The CDR3 totals 14 residues. With 5 bases clipped from V and 7 bases from J, the junction kept 12 bases outside the gene matches. Germline lookup yields CDR1 DFQATT and CDR2 SNEGSKA (reference sequence). The DNA for the CDR3 is TGCAGTGCTCTCAGGACAGGGAGGACCTCTGGCTACACCTTC. This codes for CSALRTGRTSGYTF.

The genes are TRBV20-1 and TRBJ1-1; 8 bases line up with TRBD1. Germline assignment: CDR1 DFQATT and CDR2 SNEGSKA (reference sequence). J lost 12 bases, V lost 3 bases, and 18 bases had no gene match. This CDR3 region has 15 residues. The CDR3 DNA is TGCAGTGCTAGTGCCCGAGGGACAGGAGGGGGTAGCACTTTCTTT. This sequence encodes CSASARGTGGGSTFF.